The 7 T cell receptor beta chains below come from one sample, sequenced in a study of T cell clones after liver transplantation. Assay: immunoSEQ multiplex PCR; the TCRdb copy retains only in-frame clones and omits some. The sample has roughly 120,000 clones, 90% seen once. Sequenced here: CD4+ T cells from blood, sampled 12 months after liver transplant. Every receptor here comes from a human patient who received a liver transplant. Some T cells here may be from the graft donor.

This chain connects TRBV19 to TRBJ1-1; D gene unclear. V was pared by 5 bases and J by 0 bases, with 19 bases between. CDR3 length: 17 residues. Germline V gene sequence: CDR1 LNHDA, CDR2 SQIVND (reference sequence). For the CDR3, the DNA is TGTGCCAGTAGTGTAAAAACCTGGACCGCTATGAACACTGAAGCTTTCTTT. Protein product: CASSVKTWTAMNTEAFF.

This chain joins TRBV30 and TRBJ1-5; maybe TRBD1 (5 bases). This CDR3 spans 13 amino acids. CDR1 GTSNPN and CDR2 SVGIG come from the germline V gene (reference sequence). The germline V and J ends were trimmed by 3 bases and 7 bases, with 13 bases remaining between them. CDR3 sequence reads: CAWSAGLEQPQHF. DNA of the CDR3: TGTGCCTGGAGCGCAGGGTTGGAACAGCCCCAGCATTTT.

The chain joins TRBV2 to TRBJ1-1, with D possibly TRBD1 on 6 matching bases. The germline gives CDR1 SNHLY, CDR2 FYNNEI. V was clipped by 6 bases and J by 1 base, with 9 bases between them. The CDR3 sequence is 13 residues long. The DNA of the CDR3 is TGTGCCAGCAGATTACAGGGGAACACTGAAGCTTTCTTT. It yields the protein CASRLQGNTEAFF.

The chain has TRBV5-4 and TRBJ2-3; 10 bases line up with TRBD2. The CDR3 runs 15 residues. V lost 0 bases, J lost 4 bases, and 2 bases stayed unmatched. From germline, CDR1 is SGHNT and CDR2 YYREEE (reference sequence). In nucleotides, the CDR3 is TGTGCCAGCAGCTTGGTTAGCGGGAGGCCAGATACGCAGTATTTT. Amino acid sequence: CASSLVSGRPDTQYF.

J is TRBJ2-5 and V is TRBV29-1, with 8 bases lining up with TRBD2. The CDR3 is made up of 14 amino acids. In germline, CDR1 is SQVTM, CDR2 ANQGSEA. Trimming took 4 bases from V and 5 from J; bases not matched to a gene: 9. In nucleotides, the CDR3 is TGCAGCGTTGCAGGGGCCCCGGGGGGGGAGACCCAGTACTTC. It is translated as CSVAGAPGGETQYF.

The chain employs TRBV25-1 and TRBJ2-4, with a weak D call TRBD2 (6 bases). Germline V CDR1 and CDR2: MGHDK, SYGVNS. The CDR3 runs to 14 residues. V was pared by 1 base and J by 4 bases, with 8 bases between. The CDR3 reads CASSESGTKNIQYF. The CDR3 coding sequence is TGTGCCAGCAGTGAATCAGGGACTAAAAACATTCAGTACTTC.

The chain has TRBV19 and TRBJ1-3; maybe TRBD1 (6 bases). Trimming shortened V by 2 bases and J by 7 bases, and 12 bases separated the two germline ends. Germline V lookup: CDR1 LNHDA, CDR2 SQIVND (reference sequence). The CDR3 totals 14 residues. Here the CDR3 reads CASSITGQGNTIYF. In DNA, the CDR3 is TGTGCCAGTAGTATAACAGGGCAGGGGAACACCATATATTTT.